Listed below are T cell receptor beta chains from one sample, sequenced in a study of T cell responses to AZD1222 COVID-19 vaccine. Profiling relied on immunoSEQ multiplex PCR, and the TCRdb table lists in-frame clones only, not all of them. The table has around 130,000 clones, approximately 90% seen once. The sequenced sample was peripheral blood, obtained 28 days after the second AZD1222 dose. The source of these receptors is an adult who received the AZD1222 COVID-19 vaccine. The CDR3 runs from the conserved cysteine through the conserved F or W. A D gene is named only where the DNA matches it firmly. Clone size is shown for a subset of rows, as once, few, many or a class of expanded clone.

clone size	V gene	J gene	D gene	CDR3 DNA	CDR3 protein
-	TRBV5-4	TRBJ2-3	TRBD2	TGTGCCAGCAGCCAGAGGCAGCGGGGGGTCGCAGATACGCAGTATTTT	CASSQRQRGVADTQYF
-	TRBV5-1	TRBJ2-3	TRBD2	TGCGCCAGCAGCTTGGGCCTAGCGGGCACAGATACGCAGTATTTT	CASSLGLAGTDTQYF
-	TRBV7-8	TRBJ1-1	-	TGTGCCAGCAGCCTACCGGAGGGCACTGAAGCTTTCTTT	CASSLPEGTEAFF
-	TRBV5-1	TRBJ1-1	TRBD1	TGCGCCAGCCGACCGGGACAGGGCGATGAAGCTTTCTTT	CASRPGQGDEAFF
-	TRBV6-2/TRBV6-3	TRBJ1-5	-	TGTGCCAGCAGTTGGACCGTTAGTGGGAATCAGCCCCAGCATTTT	CASSWTVSGNQPQHF
-	TRBV6-5	TRBJ1-1	-	TGTGCCAGTTTCTTAGGGGGCACTGAAGCTTTCTTT	CASFLGGTEAFF
-	TRBV5-1	TRBJ1-6	-	TGCGCCAGCAGCTCGGGGGCTTCGGGGAATTCACCCCTCCACTTT	CASSSGASGNSPLHF
-	TRBV29-1	TRBJ2-7	TRBD1	TGCAGCGTTTTGACAGGGGTTCACTCCTACGAGCAGTACTTC	CSVLTGVHSYEQYF
-	TRBV28	TRBJ2-7	TRBD2	TGTGCCAGCAGCACCTCTAGCGGGGGCCCTCCCCTGAGCAGGTACTTC	CASSTSSGGPPLSRYF
-	TRBV18	TRBJ2-3	-	TGTGCCAGCTCACGGGGACGGGACACAGATACGCAGTATTTT	CASSRGRDTDTQYF
-	TRBV7-8	TRBJ2-3	TRBD2	TGTGCCAGCAGCCCGCGGACTAGCGGGAACACAGATACGCAGTATTTT	CASSPRTSGNTDTQYF
-	TRBV24-1	TRBJ2-2	-	TGTGCCACCAGTGATACAGGGCACATCGGGGAGCTGTTTTTT	CATSDTGHIGELFF
-	TRBV19	TRBJ1-2	-	TGTGCCAGTAGTAAGCAGTGGTCAGATGGCTACACCTTC	CASSKQWSDGYTF
-	TRBV6-5	TRBJ2-2	TRBD1	TGTGCCAGCAACCCGGGACAGTCGAACACCGGGGAGCTGTTTTTT	CASNPGQSNTGELFF
-	TRBV12-3/TRBV12-4	TRBJ2-7	TRBD1	TGTGCCAGCAGTCCTTTACAGGGGGACGAGCAGTACTTC	CASSPLQGDEQYF
-	TRBV10-3	TRBJ2-2	-	TGTGCCATCAGAGGGGACCTACTCACCGGGGAGCTGTTTTTT	CAIRGDLLTGELFF
-	TRBV24-1	TRBJ1-5	-	TGTGCCACCAGTGCGAGGGGGGGTATACAGCCCCAGCATTTT	CATSARGGIQPQHF
-	TRBV7-9	TRBJ2-7	-	TGTGCCAGCAGCCTACTGAGGGCCGTCAACGGGGACGAGCAGTACTTC	CASSLLRAVNGDEQYF
once	TRBV7-2	TRBJ2-3	TRBD1	TGTGCCAGCAGCTTAGCCGGGACAGGCACAGATACGCAGTATTTT	CASSLAGTGTDTQYF
-	TRBV25-1	TRBJ2-1	-	TGTGCCAGCAGTGAAAGGATGCGTGAGCAGTTCTTC	CASSERMREQFF
-	TRBV7-2	TRBJ2-7	-	TGTGCCAGCAGGGCTTCTAGTTACGAGCAGTACTTC	CASRASSYEQYF
-	TRBV28	TRBJ2-5	-	TGTGCCAGCAGTGGGCAGGTCCAAGAGACCCAGTACTTC	CASSGQVQETQYF
once	TRBV10-3	TRBJ2-5	TRBD1	TGTGCCATCAGTGAAGGGACAGGGGCCGAGACCCAGTACTTC	CAISEGTGAETQYF
-	TRBV7-9	TRBJ1-1	-	TGTGCCATCCGAGCCGGGTCCCCGGTCCGGAACACTGAAGCTTTCTTT	CAIRAGSPVRNTEAFF
-	TRBV10-1	TRBJ1-6	TRBD1	TGCGCCAAGGGACAGCCGAGCTCCTATAATTCACCCCTCCACTTT	CAKGQPSSYNSPLHF
once	TRBV4-3	TRBJ2-7	TRBD2	TGCGCCAGCAGCCAAGAAAGGGCAGGTAGCGGGGCCTACGAGCAGTACTTC	CASSQERAGSGAYEQYF
-	TRBV15	TRBJ1-1	TRBD1	TGTGCCACCAGCAGAGATTTGCCAGGGGGCACGAACACTGAAGCTTTCTTT	CATSRDLPGGTNTEAFF
-	TRBV5-6	TRBJ1-2	-	TGTGCCAGCATAAGTAAGACTAACTATGGCTACACCTTC	CASISKTNYGYTF
once	TRBV18	TRBJ1-5	TRBD1	TGTGCCAGCTCACCAATAGGGACAGGGAACAATCAGCCCCAGCATTTT	CASSPIGTGNNQPQHF
-	TRBV2	TRBJ2-7	TRBD1	TGTGCCAGCGAGCCGGGACAGGGGTCATCCGAGCAGTACTTC	CASEPGQGSSEQYF
once	TRBV7-7	TRBJ2-7	TRBD1	TGTGCTAGCAGCTTAGGGACAGACTCCTACGAGCAGTACTTC	CASSLGTDSYEQYF
few	TRBV5-6	TRBJ2-5	TRBD2	TGTGCCAGCAGCTGGGGAGGGATGAAAGAAGAGACCCAGTACTTC	CASSWGGMKEETQYF
-	TRBV27	TRBJ2-7	-	TGTGCCAGCGGGCCAACACAGGGTCGCTCCTCCTACGAGCAGTACTTC	CASGPTQGRSSYEQYF
once	TRBV15	TRBJ1-2	TRBD1	TGTGCCACCAGCCGACGGGACAGCCCCTATGGCTACACCTTC	CATSRRDSPYGYTF
once	TRBV12-5	TRBJ2-1	TRBD2	TGTGCTAGTGGTCCCCCTGAGGCTCAGCGGGGGTCCTACAATGAGCAGTTCTTC	CASGPPEAQRGSYNEQFF
-	TRBV28	TRBJ2-1	TRBD1	TGTGCCAGCAGTCAGACCACGGGACAGGTTGAGGGGTGGCAGTTCTTC	CASSQTTGQVEGWQFF
-	TRBV2	TRBJ1-1	-	TGTGCCAGCAGTGAGACAGAGGGTCTACAGGAGGCTTTCTTT	CASSETEGLQEAFF